Below are 16 T cell receptor beta chains sequenced from a single sample in a study of T cell changes during pregnancy in multiple sclerosis. Generated by immunoSEQ multiplex PCR, the TCRdb table keeps only in-frame clones and is missing some. The sample lists about 45,000 clones; around 90% were seen once. Here the sequenced sample was CD8+ T cells from peripheral blood mononuclear cells, taken in the second trimester of pregnancy. These receptors were obtained from a female donor with multiple sclerosis, enrolled in a pregnancy study.

This sequence joins TRBV11-2 and TRBJ2-7; D ambiguous. V was pared by 3 bases and J by 2 bases, with 11 bases between. This CDR3 has 14 residues. In germline, CDR1 is SGHAT, CDR2 FQNNGV. The CDR3 spells CASSFGSDAYEQYF. The CDR3 coding sequence is TGTGCCAGCAGCTTCGGGTCCGACGCCTACGAGCAGTACTTC.

This chain links TRBV4-1 with TRBJ1-1; D might be TRBD1 (5 bases). V dropped 0 bases and J dropped 10 bases, with 18 bases sitting between them. The CDR3 is made up of 15 amino acids. Germline assignment: CDR1 MGHRA and CDR2 YSYEKL. Written as DNA, the CDR3 is TGCGCCAGCAGCCAAGATCGAGTCTCAACGGGGGTAGCTTTCTTT. Amino acid sequence: CASSQDRVSTGVAFF.

The chain combines TRBV29-1 with TRBJ2-2; 14 nucleotides align to TRBD2. The germline V gene encodes CDR1 SQVTM and CDR2 ANQGSEA. The length of the CDR3 is 15 residues. V dropped 4 bases and J dropped 6; count of bases not matched to a gene: 4. CDR3 residues: CSVGPTSGGAGELFF. The CDR3 DNA reads TGCAGCGTTGGACCGACTAGCGGGGGGGCCGGGGAGCTGTTTTTT.

The V gene is TRBV29-1, the J gene TRBJ2-1; D not resolved. The V gene lost 6 bases and the J gene lost 0 bases, with 6 bases spanning the gap. CDR1 SQVTM and CDR2 ANQGSEA come from the germline V gene. CDR3 length equals 12 residues. The CDR3 DNA reads TGCAGCGTGGCTAGCTCCTACAATGAGCAGTTCTTC. It is translated as CSVASSYNEQFF.

This chain uses TRBV4-3 with TRBJ1-1, with D unclear. There are 16 residues in the CDR3. Deletions cut 1 base from V and 5 bases from J, with 17 bases between. In germline, CDR1 is LGHNA, CDR2 YSLEER. In DNA, the CDR3 is TGCGCCAGCAGCCAAGCTACCAAGACCCCGGGGACTGAAGCTTTCTTT. Translating gives CASSQATKTPGTEAFF.

The rearrangement joins TRBV5-8 to TRBJ1-1; 7 bases match TRBD1. V trimming: 2 bases; J trimming: 11 bases; junction bases outside the gene matches: 21. This CDR3 contains 17 residues. Germline CDR1 is SGHTS and CDR2 is YDEGEE. The CDR3 loop is CASSFNFGQAVIPGAFF. CDR3 coding DNA: TGTGCCAGCAGCTTTAACTTTGGACAGGCTGTGATCCCTGGGGCTTTCTTT.

The chain couples TRBV7-6 to TRBJ2-3; D is ambiguous. This CDR3 has 13 amino acids. Germline CDR1 SGHVS, CDR2 FNYEAQ. V shed 4 bases and J shed 5 bases, with 10 bases lying between them. CDR3 sequence (DNA): TGTGCCAGCAGCTCCTTAGCCGGAGATACGCAGTATTTT. It specifies CASSSLAGDTQYF.

The V and J genes are TRBV5-1 and TRBJ2-3; 12 bases fit TRBD2. Germline V gene lookup returns CDR1 SGHRS and CDR2 YFSETQ. The CDR3 has 16 amino acids. V gave up 4 bases and J gave up 5 bases; unmatched junction bases: 8. The CDR3 here is CASSRGLAGNRDTQYF. CDR3 DNA sequence: TGCGCCAGCAGCAGAGGACTAGCGGGAAACCGAGATACGCAGTATTTT.

The gene calls are TRBV7-3 and TRBJ2-3; 8 bases line up with TRBD2. Trimming removed 0 bases from V and 5 bases from J; junction bases left unmatched: 7. The CDR3 totals 16 residues. Looked up from germline, CDR1 is SGHTA and CDR2 is FQGTGA. CDR3 in DNA: TGTGCCAGCAGCTTAACGGCCGGGGGGGCCATAGATACGCAGTATTTT. This encodes CASSLTAGGAIDTQYF.

The chain combines TRBV9 with TRBJ1-1; TRBD1 aligns across 8 bases. Trimming at V came to 0 bases and at J to 11 bases, leaving 12 bases not matched to a gene. Germline V CDR1 and CDR2: SGDLS, YYNGEE. The CDR3 loop spans 15 amino acids. Here the CDR3 reads CASSVDAGQGRGAFF. CDR3 coding DNA: TGTGCCAGCAGCGTAGACGCCGGACAGGGTCGCGGGGCTTTCTTT.

V and J are TRBV18 and TRBJ2-1; tentatively, D is TRBD1 (5 bases). This CDR3 region has 14 residues. V was pared by 3 bases and J by 8 bases, with 14 bases between. Germline V gives CDR1 KGHSH, CDR2 LQKENI. Here the CDR3 reads CASSPYRPPDEQFF. As DNA, the CDR3 is TGTGCCAGCTCACCCTACAGGCCCCCGGATGAGCAGTTCTTC.

CDR3 in amino acids: CASSLDYEQYF. DNA of the CDR3: TGTGCCAGCAGCCTAGACTACGAGCAGTACTTC. The chain recombines TRBV7-6 with TRBJ2-5; D is unclear. The end of the DNA is better explained by TRBJ2-7, so the J call may be wrong. The germline CDR1 and CDR2 sequences are SGHVS and FNYEAQ. The CDR3 sequence is 11 residues long.

The rearrangement links TRBV7-6 to TRBJ1-1; 8 positions agree with TRBD1. Germline trimming cut 1 base from V and 2 bases from J; bases unmatched to any gene: 6. The CDR3 covers 16 residues. Germline V gene data show CDR1 as SGHVS and CDR2 as FNYEAQ. CDR3 loop: CASSLVRGPGNTEAFF. The CDR3 DNA is TGTGCCAGCAGCTTAGTCAGGGGGCCAGGAAACACTGAAGCTTTCTTT.

The V call is TRBV5-1, the J call TRBJ2-2; TRBD2 aligns across 9 bases. Germline trimming cut 1 base from V and 3 bases from J; bases unmatched to any gene: 7. Germline V lookup: CDR1 SGHRS, CDR2 YFSETQ. This CDR3 has 17 amino acids. The CDR3 DNA reads TGCGCCAGCAGCTTGACTAGCGGGCGGGCATACACCGGGGAGCTGTTTTTT. This translates into CASSLTSGRAYTGELFF.

The chain couples TRBV2 to TRBJ2-2; TRBD2 matches 11 bases. V shed 7 bases, J shed 1 base, and the junction held 2 bases outside the gene matches. There are 15 residues in the CDR3. Germline loops: CDR1 SNHLY, CDR2 FYNNEI. The CDR3 is CASIGLAGNTGELFF. CDR3 DNA sequence: TGTGCCAGCATCGGACTAGCGGGGAACACCGGGGAGCTGTTTTTT.

The genes are TRBV4-3 and TRBJ1-2, with D perhaps TRBD1 (5 bases). V was trimmed by 0 bases and J by 0 bases, leaving 11 bases between them. The CDR3 is made up of 16 amino acids. CDR1 is LGHNA and CDR2 is YSLEER in the germline V gene. In nucleotides, the CDR3 is TGCGCCAGCAGCCAAGATCGACAGCTAGCTAACTATGGCTACACCTTC. Translated: CASSQDRQLANYGYTF.